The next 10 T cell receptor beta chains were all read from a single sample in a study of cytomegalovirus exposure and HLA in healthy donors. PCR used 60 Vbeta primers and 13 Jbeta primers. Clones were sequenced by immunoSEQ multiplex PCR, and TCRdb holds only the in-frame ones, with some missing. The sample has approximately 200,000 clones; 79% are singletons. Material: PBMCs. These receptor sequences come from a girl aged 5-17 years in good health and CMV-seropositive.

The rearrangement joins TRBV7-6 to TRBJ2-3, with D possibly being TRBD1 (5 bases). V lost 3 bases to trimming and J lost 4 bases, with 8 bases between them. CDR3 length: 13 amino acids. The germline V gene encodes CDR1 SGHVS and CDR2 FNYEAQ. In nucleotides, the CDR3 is TGTGCCAGCAGCTTGGGGCAGTCAGATACGCAGTATTTT. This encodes CASSLGQSDTQYF.

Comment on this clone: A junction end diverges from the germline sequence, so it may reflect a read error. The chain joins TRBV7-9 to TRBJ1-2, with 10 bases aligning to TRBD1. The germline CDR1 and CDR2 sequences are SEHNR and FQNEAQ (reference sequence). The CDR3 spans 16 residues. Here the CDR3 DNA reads TGTTCCAGCAGCTTAGGGACAGGGGTATTCAACTATGGCTACACCTTC. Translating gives CSSSLGTGVFNYGYTF. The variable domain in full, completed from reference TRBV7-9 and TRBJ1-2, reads DTGVSQNPRHKITKRGQNVTFRCDPISEHNRLYWYRQTLGQGPEFLTYFQNEAQLEKSRLLSDRFSAERPKGSFSTLEIQRTEQGDSAMYLCSSSLGTGVFNYGYTFGSGTRLTVV.

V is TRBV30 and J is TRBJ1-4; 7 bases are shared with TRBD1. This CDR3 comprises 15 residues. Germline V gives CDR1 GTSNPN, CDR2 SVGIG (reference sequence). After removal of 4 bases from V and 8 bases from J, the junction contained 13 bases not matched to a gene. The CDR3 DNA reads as TGTGCCTGGACCCACGGTATAGGGGGCCGGGAAAAACTGTTTTTT. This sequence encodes CAWTHGIGGREKLFF.

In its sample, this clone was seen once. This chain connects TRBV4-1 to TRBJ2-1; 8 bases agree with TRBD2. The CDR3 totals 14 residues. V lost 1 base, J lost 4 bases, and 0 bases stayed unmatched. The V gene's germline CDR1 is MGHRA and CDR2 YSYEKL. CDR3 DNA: TGCGCCAGCAGCCAAGGCGGGGGGTACAATGAGCAGTTCTTC. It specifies CASSQGGGYNEQFF.

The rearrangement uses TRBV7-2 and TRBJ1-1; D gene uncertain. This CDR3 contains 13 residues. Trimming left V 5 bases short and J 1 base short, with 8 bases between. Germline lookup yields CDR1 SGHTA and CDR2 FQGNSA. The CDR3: CASSLTGNTEAFF. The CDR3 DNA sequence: TGTGCCAGCAGCCTCACTGGGAACACTGAAGCTTTCTTT.

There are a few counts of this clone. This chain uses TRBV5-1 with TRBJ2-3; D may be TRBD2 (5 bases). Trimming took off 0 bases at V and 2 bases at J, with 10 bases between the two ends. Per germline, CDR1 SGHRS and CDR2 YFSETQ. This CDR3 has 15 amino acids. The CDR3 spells CASSLARDYTDTQYF. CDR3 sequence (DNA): TGCGCCAGCAGCTTGGCGAGGGATTACACAGATACGCAGTATTTT.

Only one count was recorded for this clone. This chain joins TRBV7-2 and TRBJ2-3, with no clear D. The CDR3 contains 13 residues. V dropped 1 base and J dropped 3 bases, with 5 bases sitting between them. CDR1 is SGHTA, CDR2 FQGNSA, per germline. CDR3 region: CASSLGRTDTQYF. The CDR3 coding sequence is TGTGCCAGCAGCTTAGGCCGGACAGATACGCAGTATTTT.

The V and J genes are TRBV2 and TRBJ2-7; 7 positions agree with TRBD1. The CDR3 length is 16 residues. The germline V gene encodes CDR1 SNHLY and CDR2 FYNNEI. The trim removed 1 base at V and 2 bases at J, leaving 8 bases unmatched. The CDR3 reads CASSEVGGLVPYEQYF. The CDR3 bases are TGTGCCAGCAGTGAAGTAGGGGGCTTGGTCCCCTACGAGCAGTACTTC. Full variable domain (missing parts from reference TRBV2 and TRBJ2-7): EPEVTQTPSHQVTQMGQEVILRCVPISNHLYFYWYRQILGQKVEFLVSFYNNEISEKSEIFDDQFSVERPDGSNFTLKIRSTKLEDSAMYFCASSEVGGLVPYEQYFGPGTRLTVT.

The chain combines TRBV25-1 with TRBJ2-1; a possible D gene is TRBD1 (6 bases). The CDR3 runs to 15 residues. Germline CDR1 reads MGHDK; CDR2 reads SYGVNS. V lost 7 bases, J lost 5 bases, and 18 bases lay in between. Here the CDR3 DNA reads TGTGCCAGCAAGCGACAGGATGGAATCAACAATGAGCAGTTCTTC. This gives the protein CASKRQDGINNEQFF.

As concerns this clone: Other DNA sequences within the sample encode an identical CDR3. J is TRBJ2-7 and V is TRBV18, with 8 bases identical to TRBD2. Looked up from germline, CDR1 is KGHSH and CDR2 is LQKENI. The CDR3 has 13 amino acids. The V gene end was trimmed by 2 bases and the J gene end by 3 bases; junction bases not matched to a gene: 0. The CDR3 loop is CASSPAGGYEQYF. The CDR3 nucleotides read TGTGCCAGCTCACCAGCGGGGGGCTACGAGCAGTACTTC.